The entry that follows covers one T cell receptor beta chain sequence. The specificity of this receptor is unknown. Per-base qualities were not stored, and no clone one base away is much larger. The entry originates in a study of cytomegalovirus exposure and HLA in healthy donors (dated 2017 in TCRdb). Some background on the complete study: According to an earlier analysis of 450 to 650 of the donors, 150 million to 200 million T cells yielded some 110 million unique TCR beta sequences and 250 to 350 Gb of sequence data. An early release that covered fewer than 750 HLA-typed donors contained 300 to 350 gigabases of sequencing data and around 85 million unique TCR sequences. Of the roughly 400 genotyped donors, 75% to 85% were placed in the genetic ancestry cluster associated with self-reported Caucasian donors. The study aimed to test whether signatures of past pathogen exposure could be identified by cataloging public T cell receptors. The study used immunosequencing to profile the T cell repertoires of more than 650 subjects and linked those repertoires to cytomegalovirus serostatus. Besides the first cohort of around 670 subjects, a separate validation cohort made up of 120 different subjects was used. To predict cytomegalovirus infection status, the study combined high-throughput TCR immunosequencing, statistical association of individual TCRs with disease status, and machine learning. A later analysis re-analyzed previously published TCR beta repertoires from 666 donors and added high-resolution HLA genotyping to study TCR occurrence patterns. The later analysis used no new phenotypic data to find candidate immune exposures, relying instead on TCR beta sequences and their occurrence across donors. An earlier analysis of 500 to 750 of the donors applied high-throughput TCR beta sequencing to assess whether each TCR beta V gene segment acted as functional or pseudogenic. Alongside the repertoire data, information on donor age, sex, ethnicity and CMV serostatus was compiled. Genome-wide SNP genotypes for about 65% of the 666 donors were used in a later genetic analysis, which treated that subset as a discovery cohort. All discovery cohort repertoires had been generated on a single sequencing platform. HLA typing covered class I and class II loci at four-digit resolution. Typing coverage varied by locus: roughly 629-640 donors for A, B, C, DRB1 and DQB1; roughly 510 for DQA1; more than 600 for DPA1; about 450 for DPB1. Roughly five DR-DQ haplotypes were handled as single units for association and clustering, since linkage in the cohort was strong. Among 350 to 400 genotyped donors of the cohort, an average of about 240,000 unique TCR beta nucleotide sequences were sequenced per donor, about a sixth of them non-productive.

The cohort comprised fewer than 700 healthy bone marrow donors. Cohort members were all nominally healthy when sampled, although unrecorded immune exposures were likely present. The donor tested CMV seropositive and was one of the 289 seropositive cohort members. Every donor gave a peripheral blood sample, and the peripheral blood mononuclear cells from that sample were used for TCR beta sequencing. Genomic DNA extraction from the blood cell samples was performed with the Qiagen DNeasy Blood Extraction Kit. Overall study results and their limits: Compared with equally common non-associated chains, HLA-associated TCR beta chains in a later analysis were more clonally expanded and had lower generation probabilities. A few of the identified cytomegalovirus-associated TCR beta chains were confirmed in vitro to be specific for cytomegalovirus antigens. An earlier analysis of 587 of the donors showed that most TCR beta V segments appeared in productive rearrangements either about 87% or about 30% of the time, which broadly matched IMGT annotations. A cluster of highly shared sequence variants was judged likely to represent a technical artifact of the sequencing pipeline. When HLA alleles, especially DR and DQ, strongly co-occurred, attributing TCR associations to individual alleles was difficult. Compared with the approximately 600-donor mean, donors in an Asian-associated ancestry cluster had fewer N-insertions in productive TCRs, according to a later genetic analysis. Most CMV-associated TCR beta chains appeared to be HLA-restricted in a later analysis, and the HLA associations seemed to be driven largely by CMV exposure. Correlated functional status among segregating V segments might be attributable to linkage disequilibrium, but an unknown experimental factor could not be ruled out. In a later analysis, some 18,000 TCR beta sequences were associated with specific HLA alleles at a false discovery rate of 0.05. In a later analysis, TCR association rates were found to vary across HLA loci, with the most associated TCRs seen for DRB1 alleles and the fewest for HLA-C alleles. A further reported finding was that TCR beta sequences accurately predicted the HLA-A and HLA-B alleles for most subjects in the first cohort. Presence/absence analyses assumed roughly uniform sequencing depth across donors, an assumption that may not hold. HLA typing was unavailable for some donors at each locus, so association tests used only the typed subset. V-gene and J-gene trimming of TCR beta chains was associated with a missense DCLRE1C variant in a later genetic analysis, and the association was replicated in an independent cohort. Because counts were too low, more than 15 rarely observed V segments, including chromosome 9 orphons, were left out of the earlier analysis of about 500 of the donors. CMV serostatus was the only immune exposure information available for the cohort. According to the authors, the approach could potentially be generalized to other disease states and immunological phenotypes. A later analysis reported that several top co-occurrence clusters appeared linked to parvovirus B19, influenza, CMV and Epstein-Barr virus. Cytomegalovirus status was reported to be diagnosed by the classifier with high specificity and sensitivity in both the original and validation cohorts. The cohort was sequenced for TCR beta chains only, and without alpha or paired-chain data the features that could be detected were limited. Across donors, most TCR sequences were observed very rarely, whereas some public TCRs were present in many individuals. In the study, some 180 TCR beta chains were listed as associated with cytomegalovirus.

The library was obtained by the immunoSEQ multiplex PCR assay. For the multiplex PCR, a mixture combining 60 forward primers for TCR Vbeta segments and 13 reverse primers for TCR Jbeta segments was used. The CDR3 region of rearranged TCR beta genes was amplified from genomic DNA with a multiplex PCR assay. The Illumina HiSeq System was used to sequence the amplified TCR beta libraries as 87-base-pair reads. For the original study's pipeline: A later analysis tallied around 87 million unique TCR beta chains across the 666 repertoires, and some 10 million of those chains were shared by two or more donors. A nearest-neighbor algorithm error-corrected the raw reads and collapsed the reads into unique sequences, merging closely related sequences to remove PCR and sequencing errors. Alignment of CDR3 sequences to IMGT reference sequences was used to assign V, D and J gene segments. For a sequence to be retained, a match of at least six nucleotides to both a V gene segment and a J gene segment was required. A rearrangement was called productive if the CDR3 had no stop codons and remained in frame with V and J, and every other rearrangement was called non-productive. Following IMGT convention, CDR3 was defined as the stretch from the second conserved V-encoded cysteine to the conserved J-encoded phenylalanine. In an earlier analysis of around 540 of the donors, sequences lacking an unambiguous match to a single V gene segment were excluded. An earlier analysis of over 450 of the donors classified V segments as functional when productive rearrangements were above 56.7% and as segregating when the standard deviation between donors was above 5%. A statistical classification framework was built for diagnosing cytomegalovirus status from the catalog of TCR beta chain sequences. V and J gene assignment, in a later analysis, came from comparing TCR nucleotide sequences with IMGT/GENE-DB human TR gene sequences. Using the TCRdist pipeline, a later analysis assigned CDR3 sequences along with most-parsimonious VDJ recombination scenarios. In a later analysis, every TCR beta chain was defined by the combination of its CDR3 amino acid sequence and its V-gene family, and reads without a unique V-gene family were dropped. As a way to deal with suspected cross-contamination and a sequencing artifact, a later analysis dropped 592 nucleotide sequences that were highly shared and had low generation probability. For each public chain, a later analysis derived a clonal expansion index from normalized ranks of inferred template counts within each repertoire. In a later analysis, generation probabilities were computed using a VDJ recombination model fitted to out-of-frame rearrangements, and the results were checked against IGoR. In a later analysis, TCR-TCR, TCR-HLA and TCR-CMV co-occurrence was scored with hypergeometric tests, and a repertoire-size bias correction was applied to TCR pairs. False discovery rates were estimated in a later analysis by permuting HLA or CMV assignments 20 times. In a later analysis, co-occurring TCRs were grouped using DBSCAN, with TCRdist sequence similarity added in when clustering inside HLA-allele-positive subsets. For co-occurrence clustering, repertoires with fewer than 30,000 or more than 120,000 public chains were excluded, along with 4 to 6 repertoires with anomalous nucleotide sharing. This immuneACCESS table, as held by TCRdb, lists in-frame sequences with V and J called but not all clones. Of the missing ones, under half trace to an unresolved V gene in checked studies; the others have no known cause. The V and J calls and clone size are taken from that table; D and trimming were inferred from the DNA. The sample profile shows about 140,000 clones; about three quarters of them were found once. The top ten clonotypes cover over 1% of the sample.

This sequence originates from a male donor in good health and CMV-seropositive. Sequenced input: PBMCs.

The DNA sequence follows: TGTGCCAGCAGCCGAGTGGCAGGGGACAATGAGCAGTTCTTC. Its product reads: CASSRVAGDNEQFF. Recombination linked TRBV7-9 to TRBJ2-1; TRBD1 is a weak D gene call, 6 bases matching. Deletion took 5 bases off V and 5 bases off J, with a span of 13 bases between the germline ends. The CDR3 runs 14 amino acids, cysteine and phenylalanine included. The only DNA kept is the CDR3, 42 bases in frame from the first base. Taken from the germline V gene (reference sequence), the CDR1 and CDR2 loops are SEHNR and FQNEAQ.